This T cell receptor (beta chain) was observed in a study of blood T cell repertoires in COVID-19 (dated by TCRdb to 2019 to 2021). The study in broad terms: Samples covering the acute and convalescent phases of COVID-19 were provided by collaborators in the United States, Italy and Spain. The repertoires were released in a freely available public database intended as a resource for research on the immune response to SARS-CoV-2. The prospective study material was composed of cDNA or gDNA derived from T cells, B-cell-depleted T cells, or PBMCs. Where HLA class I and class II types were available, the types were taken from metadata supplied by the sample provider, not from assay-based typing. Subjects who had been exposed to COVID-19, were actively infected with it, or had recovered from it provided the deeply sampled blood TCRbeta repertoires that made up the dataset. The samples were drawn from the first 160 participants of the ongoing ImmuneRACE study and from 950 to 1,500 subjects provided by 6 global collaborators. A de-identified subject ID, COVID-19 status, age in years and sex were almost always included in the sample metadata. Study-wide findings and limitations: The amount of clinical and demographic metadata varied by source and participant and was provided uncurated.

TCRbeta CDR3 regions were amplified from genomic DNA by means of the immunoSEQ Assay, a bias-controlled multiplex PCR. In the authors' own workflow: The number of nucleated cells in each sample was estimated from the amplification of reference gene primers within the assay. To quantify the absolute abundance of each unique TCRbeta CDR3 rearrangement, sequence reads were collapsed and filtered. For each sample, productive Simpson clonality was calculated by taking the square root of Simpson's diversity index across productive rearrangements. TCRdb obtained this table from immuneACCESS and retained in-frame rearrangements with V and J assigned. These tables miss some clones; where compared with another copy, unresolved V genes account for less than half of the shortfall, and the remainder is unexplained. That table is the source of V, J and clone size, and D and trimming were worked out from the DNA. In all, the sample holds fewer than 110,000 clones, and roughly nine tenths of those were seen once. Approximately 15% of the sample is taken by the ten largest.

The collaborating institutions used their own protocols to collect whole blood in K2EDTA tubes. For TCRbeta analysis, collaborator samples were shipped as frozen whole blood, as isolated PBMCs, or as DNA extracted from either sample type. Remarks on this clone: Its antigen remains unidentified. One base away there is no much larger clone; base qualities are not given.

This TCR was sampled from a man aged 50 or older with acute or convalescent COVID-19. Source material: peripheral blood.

DNA sequence: TGTGCCACCAGCAGAGACTACAGGGGTCGGAGCACAGATACGCAGTATTTT. Its translation is CATSRDYRGRSTDTQYF. The chain uses TRBV15 and TRBJ2-3; 7 nucleotides in the junction match TRBD1. The CDR3 starts with the cysteine, ends with the phenylalanine, and has 17 residues. This entry keeps only the CDR3 DNA: 51 bases, framed from base 1. Trimming accounts for 0 bases at V and 0 bases at J, while the number of junction bases matched to no gene is 6. For CDR1 and CDR2, the germline V gene (reference sequence) lists LNHNV and YYDKDF.